This T cell receptor (beta chain) was retrieved from a study of OX40 agonist ivuxolimab in advanced cancers. Study details: Three partial responders included one hepatocellular carcinoma patient and two cutaneous melanoma patients.

Points on this clone: Antigen unknown.

Generated by immunoSEQ multiplex PCR, the TCRdb table keeps only in-frame clones and is missing some. The sample includes about 48,000 clones, approximately 84% of them seen just once. With 0 bases removed from V and 5 bases from J, the gap between germline ends came to 17 bases. Germline loops: CDR1 SGHDT, CDR2 YYEEEE. The CDR3 spans 16 residues. Autoimmune disease history or systemic immunosuppression led to patient exclusion. Findings of the study overall: Expanded clones were, on average, more numerous in CD8+ T cells than in CD4+.

The rearrangement links TRBV5-6 to TRBJ1-2; maybe TRBD1 (6 bases). The receptor comes from an adult with an advanced solid tumor such as melanoma, head and neck, liver or kidney cancer. Specimen: CD4+ or CD8+ T cells sorted from blood, collected in a trial of the OX40 agonist ivuxolimab. This CDR3 reads CASSLGGGRGWYGYTF. For the CDR3, the DNA is TGTGCCAGCAGCTTGGGCGGGGGCAGGGGCTGGTATGGCTACACCTTC.